These 28 T cell receptor beta chains share one sample of origin, sequenced in a study of early T cells in non-severe SARS-CoV-2 infection (dated by TCRdb to about 2021). The protocol used for the library was 5' RACE. Sequencing relied on a NextSeq 500. TCRdb took the public reads, trimmed them with fastp at Q25, ran MiXCR for clone calling and kept in-frame beta chains. Merged by CDR3 protein, the rows form single entries marked with the most common genes and DNA. Recorded for this sample are some 61,000 distinct CDR3 sequences; around 9.3% of them occurred a single time. The ten largest clones represent 20% of the sample. The sample taken for sequencing was whole blood. These TCRs come from an adult who was a healthcare worker with PCR-confirmed SARS-CoV-2 infection or an uninfected control (not recorded which).

This clonotype was detected only a few times. This rearrangement joins TRBV7-9 to TRBJ2-3; 7 nucleotides match TRBD2. The CDR3 contains 14 residues. With V trimmed by 5 bases and J by 2 bases, 4 bases remained unmatched. The germline V gene encodes CDR1 SEHNR and CDR2 FQNEAQ (reference sequence). DNA of the CDR3: TGTGCCAGCAGCCGAAGCGGGGTCACAGATACGCAGTATTTT. As protein: CASSRSGVTDTQYF.

This clonotype has just a few counts. This rearrangement joins TRBV7-9 to TRBJ2-1, with D unclear. Germline CDR1 SEHNR, CDR2 FQNEAQ (reference sequence). Trimming cost V 0 bases and J 7 bases, with 7 bases left between them. There are 13 residues in the CDR3. The CDR3 here is CASSLALGNEQFF. In DNA, the CDR3 is TGTGCCAGCAGCTTAGCGCTCGGGAATGAGCAGTTCTTC.

The V call is TRBV5-4, the J call TRBJ1-3, with D unclear. V was trimmed by 4 bases and J by 0 bases, leaving 11 bases between them. Germline V gives CDR1 SGHNT, CDR2 YYREEE (reference sequence). CDR3 size: 15 residues. The chain's CDR3 is CASSMDLSSGNTIYF. The CDR3 region has the DNA TGTGCCAGCAGCATGGACCTTTCCTCTGGAAACACCATATATTTT.

The chain couples TRBV19 to TRBJ2-1; 7 bases fit TRBD1. After removal of 11 bases from V and 3 bases from J, the junction contained 7 bases not matched to a gene. The germline V gene has CDR1 LNHDA and CDR2 SQIVND (reference sequence). This CDR3 has 13 amino acids. CDR3 region: CASGQDFYNEQFF. CDR3 in DNA: TGTGCCTCCGGACAGGACTTCTACAATGAGCAGTTCTTC.

The chain couples TRBV9 to TRBJ2-1; D might be TRBD2 (6 bases). V was cut by 4 bases and J by 0 bases, with 17 bases left in between. This CDR3 is built from 17 residues. From germline, CDR1 is SGDLS and CDR2 YYNGEE. CDR3 in DNA: TGTGCCAGCAGCCCAGTTGGGGACGGGAGCTCCTACAATGAGCAGTTCTTC. Translation: CASSPVGDGSSYNEQFF.

The chain uses TRBV7-9 and TRBJ1-2; D is ambiguous. This CDR3 has 13 amino acids. The V gene lost 8 bases and the J gene lost 3 bases, with 13 bases spanning the gap. CDR1 is SEHNR and CDR2 is FQNEAQ in the germline V gene (reference sequence). The CDR3: CASRLDTDYGYTF. CDR3 coding DNA: TGTGCCAGCCGTTTAGACACCGACTATGGCTACACCTTC. The variable domain in full, completed from reference TRBV7-9 and TRBJ1-2, reads DTGVSQNPRHKITKRGQNVTFRCDPISEHNRLYWYRQTLGQGPEFLTYFQNEAQLEKSRLLSDRFSAERPKGSFSTLEIQRTEQGDSAMYLCASRLDTDYGYTFGSGTRLTVV.

This chain connects TRBV28 to TRBJ2-3, with 7 bases aligning to TRBD1. In germline, CDR1 is MDHEN, CDR2 SYDVKM. V trimming: 6 bases; J trimming: 3 bases; junction bases outside the gene matches: 12. This CDR3 has 16 residues. DNA for the CDR3: TGTGCCAGCAGCAGCCGACGGGACAGACGGACAGATACGCAGTATTTT. It yields the protein CASSSRRDRRTDTQYF.

In its sample, this clonotype was seen many times. This chain joins TRBV3-1 and TRBJ2-2; 8 nucleotides line up with TRBD1. CDR1 and CDR2 from the germline V gene are LGHDT and YNNKEL (reference sequence). The V segment lost 4 bases and the J segment 1 base; nucleotides outside the gene matches: 5. The CDR3 length is 16 residues. The CDR3 spells CASSRTGTGNTGELFF. In DNA, the CDR3 is TGTGCCAGCAGCCGAACCGGGACAGGGAACACCGGGGAGCTGTTTTTT.

This clonotype was seen ten or more times. The chain uses TRBV7-9 and TRBJ2-5; D is unresolved. CDR3 length equals 12 residues. The germline V gene has CDR1 SEHNR and CDR2 FQNEAQ (reference sequence). Trimming pared 1 base from V and 5 bases from J, leaving 5 bases between. The CDR3 here is CASSLVDETQYF. CDR3 nucleotide sequence: TGTGCCAGCAGCTTAGTGGATGAGACCCAGTACTTC. Full variable domain (missing parts from reference TRBV7-9 and TRBJ2-5): DTGVSQNPRHKITKRGQNVTFRCDPISEHNRLYWYRQTLGQGPEFLTYFQNEAQLEKSRLLSDRFSAERPKGSFSTLEIQRTEQGDSAMYLCASSLVDETQYFGPGTRLLVL.

Only a few counts were recorded for this clonotype. V and J are TRBV27 and TRBJ2-3, with 8 bases fitting TRBD2. The CDR3 is 15 amino acids. Germline V gene sequence: CDR1 MNHEY, CDR2 SMNVEV (reference sequence). V shed 3 bases, J shed 4 bases, and the junction held 6 bases outside the gene matches. CDR3 protein: CASSFLGGAADTQYF. The CDR3 coding sequence is TGTGCCAGCAGTTTCCTCGGGGGGGCCGCAGATACGCAGTATTTT.

To note about this clonotype: A read error is possible here, since a much larger clone lies one base away. The missing conserved phenylalanine or tryptophan at the end of this CDR3 makes a read error likely. The chain combines TRBV20-1 with TRBJ2-5; 8 bases align to TRBD2. V lost 4 bases to trimming and J lost 3 bases; unmatched junction nucleotides: 7. This CDR3 has 14 amino acids. CDR1 and CDR2 (germline): DFQATT, SNEGSKA (reference sequence). CDR3 protein: CSAIAGGPKETQYS. CDR3 bases: TGCAGTGCTATCGCGGGGGGACCTAAAGAGACCCAGTACTCC.

V and J are TRBV10-3 and TRBJ2-6; D not certain. CDR3 length equals 13 residues. Germline-derived CDR1 and CDR2 are ENHRY and SYGVKD. The V end was cut by 6 bases, the J end by 0 bases, with 3 bases between. CDR3 sequence: CAIRASGANVLTF. As DNA, the CDR3 is TGTGCCATCAGAGCCTCTGGGGCCAACGTCCTGACTTTC.

This clonotype turned up a few times. This chain connects TRBV6-1 to TRBJ2-7; D gene unclear. The V gene lost 4 bases and the J gene lost 6 bases, with 7 bases spanning the gap. CDR1 is MNHNS and CDR2 is SASEGT in the germline V gene. The CDR3 has 11 amino acids. The CDR3 coding sequence is TGTGCCAGCAGTGGACCAAGCGAGCAGTACTTC. Amino acids: CASSGPSEQYF.

This clonotype was found many times. The chain is built from TRBV7-9 and TRBJ1-2; unclear D gene. V was trimmed by 1 base and J by 2 bases, leaving 8 bases between them. Germline V lookup: CDR1 SEHNR, CDR2 FQNEAQ (reference sequence). The CDR3 extends over 14 amino acids. The CDR3 DNA reads as TGTGCCAGCAGCTTAGGGAACAGCAACTATGGCTACACCTTC. Protein sequence: CASSLGNSNYGYTF.

The chain links TRBV4-2 to TRBJ1-4; possibly TRBD1 for D (5 bases). V was trimmed by 0 bases and J by 5 bases, leaving 10 bases between them. Germline values: CDR1 LGHNA, CDR2 YNFKEQ. The CDR3 consists of 15 residues. CDR3 loop: CASSQERDGNEKLFF. CDR3 bases: TGTGCCAGCAGCCAAGAAAGGGACGGCAATGAAAAACTGTTTTTT.

This clonotype was counted many times. The rearrangement uses TRBV4-2 and TRBJ1-2; D uncertain. Germline CDR1 reads LGHNA; CDR2 reads YNFKEQ. The CDR3 runs to 16 residues. Trimming took 3 bases from V and 0 from J, leaving 14 bases between them. CDR3 loop: CASSQDLGQSNYGYTF. Written as DNA, the CDR3 is TGTGCCAGCAGCCAGGATTTAGGGCAGTCTAACTATGGCTACACCTTC.

V usage is TRBV5-6 and J usage is TRBJ1-2, with D unclear. Germline V CDR1 and CDR2: SGHDT, YYEEEE. The CDR3 runs to 14 residues. V gave up 3 bases and J gave up 4 bases, with 13 bases separating them. CDR3 protein: CASSSQRLPYGYTF. CDR3 nucleotide sequence: TGTGCCAGCAGCTCACAGCGACTCCCCTATGGCTACACCTTC.

This sequence joins TRBV11-2 and TRBJ2-7; possible D gene TRBD1, 5 bases. The V and J ends lost 5 bases and 1 base respectively, with 15 bases between them. CDR1 and CDR2 (germline): SGHAT, FQNNGV. The CDR3 has 15 residues. For the CDR3, the DNA is TGTGCCAGCAGCGGAAGACGGACATTTTCCTACGAGCAGTACTTC. Translating it yields CASSGRRTFSYEQYF.

Only a few counts were recorded for this clonotype. The V and J genes are TRBV5-1 and TRBJ2-4; D remains unclear. The CDR3 has 13 amino acids. V lost 4 bases to trimming and J lost 5 bases, with 10 bases between them. CDR1 SGHRS and CDR2 YFSETQ come from the germline V gene. In DNA, the CDR3 is TGCGCCAGCAGCGAACCACAAGAAAACATTCAGTACTTC. This codes for CASSEPQENIQYF.

With regard to this clonotype: Germline and junction disagree at one end, which may indicate a read error. The rearrangement links TRBV5-4 to TRBJ2-3, with 9 nucleotides matching TRBD2. Germline values: CDR1 SGHNT, CDR2 YYREEE (reference sequence). The CDR3 runs to 14 residues. The CDR3 sequence is CASSPGTSRDTQYF. In nucleotides, the CDR3 is TGTGCCAGCAGCCCCGGGACTAGCAGAGATACGCAGTATTTT.

The genes are TRBV3-1 and TRBJ1-2; no definite D call. V lost 6 bases to trimming and J lost 1 base, with 6 bases between them. Looked up from germline, CDR1 is LGHDT and CDR2 is YNNKEL (reference sequence). The CDR3 sequence is 12 residues long. CDR3 bases: TGTGCCAGCAGTACAATTAACTATGGCTACACCTTC. It yields the protein CASSTINYGYTF. The variable domain in full, completed from reference TRBV3-1 and TRBJ1-2, reads DTAVSQTPKYLVTQMGNDKSIKCEQNLGHDTMYWYKQDSKKFLKIMFSYNNKELIINETVPNRFSPKSPDKAHLNLHINSLELGDSAVYFCASSTINYGYTFGSGTRLTVV.

The rearrangement joins TRBV12-3 or TRBV12-4 to TRBJ2-2; tentatively, D is TRBD1 or TRBD2 (5 bases each). This CDR3 comprises 14 residues. V was pared by 7 bases and J by 3 bases, with 12 bases between. CDR3 bases: TGTGCCAGCACTCGGGGCGGGTACACCGGGGAGCTGTTTTTT. Protein: CASTRGGYTGELFF.

This clonotype was counted a few times. V and J are TRBV6-2 or TRBV6-3 and TRBJ1-5; 8 bases match TRBD1. CDR1 is MNHEY and CDR2 is SVGEGT in the germline V gene. Trimming removed 6 bases from V and 2 bases from J; junction bases left unmatched: 9. There are 16 residues in the CDR3. CDR3 DNA: TGTGCCAGCAGCTCCAGACAGGGGAGCGGCAATCAGCCCCAGCATTTT. Amino acid sequence: CASSSRQGSGNQPQHF.

The chain uses TRBV6-6 and TRBJ2-1; 8 bases match TRBD2. CDR1 MNHNY and CDR2 SVGAGI come from the germline V gene (reference sequence). Germline trimming cut 0 bases from V and 8 bases from J; bases unmatched to any gene: 15. The CDR3 length is 18 residues. The CDR3 bases are TGTGCCAGCAGTTACTCGGGAACTCGGGGGGGCAGGGTGGATGAGCAGTTCTTC. Its protein product is CASSYSGTRGGRVDEQFF.

This clonotype was recorded many times. The chain combines TRBV7-8 with TRBJ1-3; D gene uncertain. The length of the CDR3 is 15 residues. V was trimmed by 5 bases and J by 2 bases, leaving 13 bases between them. Looked up from germline, CDR1 is SGHVS and CDR2 is FQNEAQ. The CDR3 spells CASSPLGGAGNTIYF. The CDR3 DNA sequence: TGTGCCAGCAGCCCGCTGGGTGGGGCTGGAAACACCATATATTTT.

The genes are TRBV12-3 or TRBV12-4 and TRBJ2-7; D is undetermined. This CDR3 is 14 amino acids long. V was clipped by 5 bases and J by 1 base, with 12 bases between them. The CDR3: CASSLYSPSYEQYF. The DNA for the CDR3 is TGTGCCAGCAGTCTCTATAGCCCGTCCTACGAGCAGTACTTC.

This clonotype was recorded many times. V gene TRBV18 combines with J gene TRBJ1-1; TRBD1 is a possible D gene (5 bases). The CDR3 is 15 amino acids. Trimming stripped 2 bases from V and 2 bases from J, with 12 bases between. Germline assignment: CDR1 KGHSH and CDR2 LQKENI. The CDR3 DNA sequence: TGTGCCAGCTCACCAGGACGACAGACAAACACTGAAGCTTTCTTT. It specifies CASSPGRQTNTEAFF.

There are a few counts of this clonotype. The chain recombines TRBV21-1 with TRBJ1-2; the tabulated D call, TRBD1, remains unverified against the DNA. TRBV21-1 is termed a pseudogene. This CDR3 is built from 15 residues. The CDR3 DNA follows: TGTGCCAGCAGGATGGGGGAACCCACAAACTATGGCTACACCTTC. Its translation: CASRMGEPTNYGYTF.